This T cell receptor beta chain was obtained from a study of T cells and copy number aberrations in small-cell lung cancer. This CDR3 contains 12 residues. The germline V and J ends were trimmed by 2 bases and 6 bases, with 4 bases remaining between them. Germline V CDR1 and CDR2: SGHNT, YENEEA. A remark on this clone: The antigen is undetermined.

Produced via immunoSEQ multiplex PCR; TCRdb's table is partial and in-frame only. The repertoire holds some 7,000 clones, with 65% to 85% as singletons. Whole-study findings and limits: The tissue was entirely formalin-fixed and paraffin-embedded, which is known to produce sequencing artifacts. Adjacent lung showed higher T-cell richness and clonality than tumors; density difference nonsignificant.

This chain connects TRBV11-3 to TRBJ2-2; D uncertain. Sequenced: normal tissue next to the tumor. This TCR derives from a woman in her seventies with small cell lung cancer. Some clones in this sample may be carry-over from other donors' samples. Written as DNA, the CDR3 is TGTGCCAGCAGCTTAAGGGCCGGGGAGCTGTTTTTT. Translated: CASSLRAGELFF.